These T cell receptor beta chains were read from a single sample in a study of shared clonotypes between healthy human individuals. Data came from immunoSEQ multiplex PCR; TCRdb stores just in-frame clones and leaves some out. The table records 1.5 million to 2.5 million clones, approximately 95% of them present only once. The sequenced material came from naive CD8+ T cells sorted from blood. The origin of the receptors is a man in his late teens or twenties in good health. Both conserved end residues are part of each CDR3. Each record gives: D gene, clone size, V gene, J gene, CDR3 protein, CDR3 DNA. A D gene is named only where the DNA matches it firmly. Clone size appears in some rows only: once, few, many, or a class for an expanded clone.

TRBD2	.	TRBV30	TRBJ2-2	CARAGGIQSTGELFF	TGTGCCCGGGCGGGGGGGATCCAGTCCACCGGGGAGCTGTTTTTT
TRBD2	.	TRBV5-1	TRBJ2-3	CASSPGLAPTDTQYF	TGCGCCAGCAGCCCTGGACTAGCACCCACAGATACGCAGTATTTT
TRBD1	.	TRBV12-5	TRBJ2-1	CASGFRQGMVNEQFF	TGTGCTAGTGGTTTTCGACAGGGTATGGTGAATGAGCAGTTCTTC
.	.	TRBV7-8	TRBJ2-7	CASSLEGGTYF	TGTGCCAGCAGCTTAGAAGGCGGGACGTACTTC
.	.	TRBV5-1	TRBJ2-3	CASSLVGEDTQYF	TGCGCCAGCAGCTTGGTGGGAGAAGATACGCAGTATTTT
.	.	TRBV29-1	TRBJ1-2	CSVVGREYGYTF	TGCAGCGTTGTCGGACGGGAATATGGCTACACCTTC
TRBD2	.	TRBV11-1	TRBJ2-2	CASSLAEGRGAGELFF	TGTGCCAGCAGCTTAGCTGAAGGACGGGGGGCCGGGGAGCTGTTTTTT
TRBD1	.	TRBV9	TRBJ1-2	CASSVLGTEVYGYTF	TGTGCCAGCAGCGTACTCGGGACAGAAGTTTATGGCTACACCTTC
TRBD1	.	TRBV27	TRBJ1-5	CASSLGTGGDQPQHF	TGTGCCAGCAGTCTCGGGACAGGGGGCGATCAGCCCCAGCATTTT
TRBD2	.	TRBV13	TRBJ2-1	CASSRRASGNEQFF	TGTGCCAGCAGCCGCCGGGCTAGCGGGAATGAGCAGTTCTTC
TRBD2	.	TRBV5-6	TRBJ2-1	CASSLGLAGWGSYNEQFF	TGTGCCAGCAGCTTGGGACTAGCGGGGTGGGGCTCCTACAATGAGCAGTTCTTC
.	.	TRBV5-6	TRBJ1-5	CASSSSLGNQPQHF	TGTGCCAGCAGCTCGAGTCTAGGCAATCAGCCCCAGCATTTT
.	.	TRBV10-3	TRBJ2-3	CAISAGGTQYF	TGTGCCATCAGTGCCGGGGGTACGCAGTATTTT
.	.	TRBV19	TRBJ2-7	CASTPRDRPNEQYF	TGTGCCAGTACCCCGCGAGACAGACCCAACGAGCAGTACTTC
.	.	TRBV4-3	TRBJ2-1	CASSQEGSEETNEQFF	TGCGCCAGCAGCCAAGAGGGATCAGAGGAAACGAATGAGCAGTTCTTC
.	.	TRBV2	TRBJ1-2	CASSEAGQDYGYTF	TGTGCCAGCAGTGAAGCGGGGCAGGACTATGGCTACACCTTC
.	few	TRBV6-1	TRBJ1-2	CASSDLRPGGGGYTF	TGTGCCAGCAGTGATCTTCGTCCGGGAGGAGGAGGCTACACCTTC
.	.	TRBV19	TRBJ1-5	CASLRTVAGNQPQHF	TGTGCCAGTCTAAGGACAGTTGCTGGCAATCAGCCCCAGCATTTT
.	.	TRBV4-1	TRBJ2-7	CASSPMGQGMGEQYF	TGCGCCAGCAGCCCGATGGGGCAGGGTATGGGCGAGCAGTACTTC
.	.	TRBV4-3	TRBJ2-7	CASSQDWPGEYEQYF	TGCGCCAGCAGCCAAGATTGGCCAGGGGAGTACGAGCAGTACTTC
.	.	TRBV27	TRBJ1-1	CASSLALNTEAFF	TGTGCCAGCAGTTTAGCCTTAAACACTGAAGCTTTCTTT
TRBD1	.	TRBV5-1	TRBJ1-4	CASRSGQNNEKLFF	TGCGCCAGCAGATCGGGACAGAATAATGAAAAACTGTTTTTT
.	.	TRBV2	TRBJ1-1	CASSEAPPKAFF	TGTGCCAGCAGTGAAGCGCCCCCCAAGGCTTTCTTT
.	once	TRBV7-8	TRBJ2-7	CASTPPGAGYEQYF	TGTGCCAGCACCCCTCCGGGTGCGGGCTACGAGCAGTACTTC
TRBD2	few	TRBV5-4	TRBJ2-3	CASSLGTSGADTQYF	TGTGCCAGCAGCTTGGGGACTAGCGGGGCCGATACGCAGTATTTT